The 19 T cell receptor beta chains below were found in one sample sequenced in a study of T cell clonality in common variable immunodeficiency (dated by TCRdb to about 2015). The library was prepared using the immunoSEQ multiplex PCR assay. Entries here come from immuneACCESS through TCRdb and include only in-frame sequences with V and J called. Some clones fail to appear in such tables; in the studies checked, an unresolved V gene covers under half of the shortfall, and the cause of the remainder is unknown. Listed for this sample are tens of thousands of clones, none observed only a single time. Roughly 1.6% of the sample lies in the top ten. Specimen: peripheral blood mononuclear cells. The receptors here all came from a person between 18 and 75 years old in good health.

This clone was detected many times. The read finishes 3 residues shy of the CDR3 end, and the germline J gene is used to complete it. This chain uses TRBV23-1 with TRBJ2-3; D is ambiguous. TRBV23-1 is annotated as an ORF whose role is uncertain. The V gene lost 0 bases and the J gene lost 2 bases, with 9 bases spanning the gap. The CDR3 extends over 15 amino acids. The DNA read from the CDR3 is TGCGCCAGCAGTCAATCGGTGCAGATCACAGATACG. It yields the protein CASSQSVQITDT. The full CDR3 protein is CASSQSVQITDTQYF.

This clone was picked up many times. Coverage ceases 3 residues before the CDR3 finishes, and the germline J gene fills in the end. This rearrangement joins TRBV12-3 or TRBV12-4 to TRBJ1-1; TRBD1 aligns across 8 bases. This CDR3 is 13 amino acids long. Here the CDR3 reads CASSPGQGRRAFF. CDR3 bases read: TGTGCCAGCAGCCCTGGACAGGGAAGAAGG.

Ten or more counts support this clone. The CDR3 end falls 3 residues outside the read, so it is completed with the germline J gene. This chain uses TRBV5-1 with TRBJ1-2, with a possible D match to TRBD1 (5 bases). Germline V gene sequence: CDR1 SGHRS, CDR2 YFSETQ. V was pared by 4 bases and J by 3 bases, with 7 bases between. The CDR3 runs 12 residues. The CDR3 spells CASSAGDYGYTF. Incomplete CDR3 DNA: TGCGCCAGCAGCGCGGGGGACTATGGC.

This clone was seen many times. From the germline J gene comes the end of the CDR3, since the read stops 3 residues before it. The rearrangement joins TRBV30 to TRBJ1-2; 9 positions agree with TRBD1. The CDR3 covers 13 residues. Looked up from germline, CDR1 is GTSNPN and CDR2 is SVGIG (reference sequence). V lost 5 bases to trimming and J lost 5 bases; unmatched junction nucleotides: 6. CDR3 region: CAWVTQGAYGYTF. The sequenced CDR3 bases are TGTGCCTGGGTGACACAGGGGGCTTATGGC.

Many counts were recorded for this clone. Read sequence stops 3 residues before the CDR3 end, and the germline J gene provides the missing end. This rearrangement joins TRBV19 to TRBJ1-2; the match to TRBD1 covers 7 bases. The CDR3 extends over 15 amino acids. The junction had 9 bases not matched to a gene; V was cut back by 8 bases and J by 0 bases. In germline, CDR1 is LNHDA, CDR2 SQIVND (reference sequence). CDR3 DNA, as far as it was read: TGTGCCAGTGCCGGGGGACAGCCAACTAACTATGGC. The encoded protein is CASAGGQPTNYG. From start to end, the CDR3 is CASAGGQPTNYGYTF.

This clone was detected ten times or more. The read ends 3 residues shy of where the CDR3 ends; the end is completed using the germline J gene. The chain recombines TRBV7-2 with TRBJ1-1, with D maybe TRBD1 (6 bases). The length of the CDR3 is 13 residues. Trimming took 3 bases from V and 7 from J, leaving 12 bases between them. Germline loops: CDR1 SGHTA, CDR2 FQGNSA. Incomplete CDR3 DNA: TGTGCCAGCAGCTTCGGACAGCCTAATGAA. Translating gives CASSFGQPNE. The CDR3, in full, reads CASSFGQPNEAFF.

There are many counts of this clone. The read halts 3 residues ahead of the CDR3 end, with the missing end drawn from the germline J gene. The chain carries TRBV6-1 and TRBJ1-4; D gene unclear. Trimming took 0 bases from V and 6 from J, leaving 11 bases between them. Germline V lookup: CDR1 MNHNS, CDR2 SASEGT. CDR3 length: 15 amino acids. This CDR3 reads CASSEADKEYEKLFF. The DNA read from the CDR3 is TGTGCCAGCAGTGAAGCTGACAAAGAATATGAAAAA.

In its sample, this clone was seen many times. The chain's CDR3 is CASSQRGNLVGANVLTF. The covered CDR3 bases are TGTGCCAGCAGCCAAAGGGGCAACCTCGTTGGGGCCAACGTC. The chain has TRBV4-2 and TRBJ2-6, with a tentative D call TRBD1 (5 bases). The sequenced fragment ends 3 residues before the CDR3 boundary, so the rest is inferred from the germline J gene. CDR1 is LGHNA and CDR2 is YNFKEQ in the germline V gene. Trimming cost V 2 bases and J 3 bases, with 14 bases left between them. This CDR3 spans 17 amino acids.

In its sample, this clone was seen many times. The CDR3 protein is CSARDGTSGKRNEQFF. CDR3 DNA, as far as it was read: TGCAGTGCTAGAGATGGGACTAGCGGGAAACGCAATGAG. The chain couples TRBV20-1 to TRBJ2-1, with 13 bases lining up with TRBD2. The CDR3 end falls 3 residues outside the read, so it is completed with the germline J gene. The CDR3 totals 16 residues. J was trimmed by 6 bases and V by 0 bases; bases with no gene match: 5. Germline V gene lookup returns CDR1 DFQATT and CDR2 SNEGSKA (reference sequence).

This clone was picked up many times. The CDR3 extends 3 residues past the end of the read, so its final part is completed from the germline J gene. V usage is TRBV29-1 and J usage is TRBJ2-5; D possibly matches TRBD1 or TRBD2 (6 bases each). The germline V gene encodes CDR1 SQVTM and CDR2 ANQGSEA. Deletions cut 7 bases from V and 4 bases from J, with 19 bases between. The CDR3 covers 14 residues. The CDR3 sequence is CSASQGRGGETQYF. The CDR3 DNA, read in part, is TGCAGCGCTTCACAAGGCAGGGGAGGAGAGACC.

This clone was observed many times. The read ends 3 residues before the CDR3 terminus; that terminus is restored from the germline J gene. The rearrangement uses TRBV18 and TRBJ1-2; possible D gene TRBD1, 5 bases. Per the germline V gene, CDR1 is KGHSH and CDR2 is LQKENI. This CDR3 has 15 residues. Here the CDR3 reads CASRPATAPHGGYTF. The CDR3 DNA, read in part, is TGTGCCAGCCGACCGGCGACAGCCCCCCACGGGGGC.

This clone appeared many times. The sequence runs out 3 residues before the end of the CDR3; the remainder is reconstructed from the germline J gene. The chain joins TRBV19 to TRBJ1-1; the match to TRBD1 covers 8 bases. Germline CDR1 reads LNHDA; CDR2 reads SQIVND (reference sequence). J lost 4 bases, V lost 9 bases, and 10 bases had no gene match. CDR3 length: 14 residues. CDR3 sequence: CASISTGGRTEAFF. CDR3 DNA (partial): TGTGCCAGCATAAGCACAGGGGGACGCACTGAA.

This clone was seen repeatedly, ten times or more. The CDR3 is cut off 3 residues early in the read; its end comes from the germline J gene. The chain combines TRBV19 with TRBJ2-7; 9 nucleotides line up with TRBD1. Germline values: CDR1 LNHDA, CDR2 SQIVND (reference sequence). The CDR3 totals 14 residues. Trimming cost V 5 bases and J 4 bases; bases outside gene matches: 6. The CDR3 spells CASSQGQGRYEQYF. The sequenced part of the CDR3 DNA is TGTGCCAGTAGTCAGGGACAGGGAAGATACGAG.

This clone has ten or more counts. The DNA ends 3 residues before the CDR3 does, and the rest of the CDR3 is filled in from the germline J gene. The chain links TRBV5-1 to TRBJ1-2, with a weak D call TRBD1 (6 bases). Germline loops: CDR1 SGHRS, CDR2 YFSETQ. V gave up 8 bases and J gave up 6 bases, with 14 bases separating them. CDR3 length: 12 amino acids. The sequenced CDR3 bases are TGCGCCAGTTACAGGGAGGGGAATGGC. This codes for CASYREGNG. The CDR3 as a whole reads CASYREGNGYTF.

This clone was counted many times. Sequencing ends 3 residues short of the CDR3 end; the germline J gene provides the rest. The J gene is TRBJ2-5, the V gene TRBV7-9; no reliable D call. The CDR3 totals 14 residues. CDR1 is SEHNR and CDR2 is FQNEAQ in the germline V gene (reference sequence). The germline V and J ends were trimmed by 3 bases and 5 bases, with 13 bases remaining between them. CDR3 DNA, as far as it was read: TGTGCCAGCAGCTTTGTCGTGCTACAGGAGACC. Encoded protein: CASSFVVLQET. The whole CDR3 region reads CASSFVVLQETQYF.

This clone was recorded at least ten times. The read terminates 3 residues before the CDR3 end, so the remaining end is supplied by the germline J gene. The chain uses TRBV6-2 or TRBV6-3 and TRBJ1-2; D is possibly TRBD1 (5 bases). Trimming took off 2 bases at V and 6 bases at J, with 16 bases between the two ends. CDR1 is MNHEY and CDR2 is SVGEGT in the germline V gene. This CDR3 spans 15 amino acids. Here the CDR3 reads CASSYAVRVYDGYTF. Incomplete CDR3 DNA: TGTGCCAGCAGTTACGCAGTCAGGGTCTATGATGGC.

This clone was detected many times. The CDR3 goes on 3 residues after the read ends, and that part is filled in from the germline J gene. This chain links TRBV7-3 with TRBJ2-1; 8 bases are shared with TRBD1. The CDR3 has 16 residues. Germline V gene sequence: CDR1 SGHTA, CDR2 FQGTGA. V shed 5 bases and J 8 bases; nucleotides not matched to a gene: 14. Partial CDR3 DNA: TGTGCCAGCAGCGTTCAGGGGGCGAGGTCGGTGGATGAG. It translates to CASSVQGARSVDE. The entire CDR3 sequence reads CASSVQGARSVDEQFF.

Ten or more counts support this clone. Partial CDR3 DNA: TGCGCCAGCAGCTTGGGACAGTTCTCGGGAGATACG. Translated, it gives CASSLGQFSGDT. In full, the CDR3 is CASSLGQFSGDTQYF. The rearrangement links TRBV5-1 to TRBJ2-3; D might be TRBD1 (5 bases). The observed sequence ends 3 residues before the CDR3 terminus, with the missing tail filled in from the germline J gene. The CDR3 contains 15 residues. Trimming removed 0 bases at V and 5 bases at J, with 13 bases between. In germline, CDR1 is SGHRS, CDR2 YFSETQ.

This clone was seen ten or more times. The sequence runs out 3 residues before the end of the CDR3; the remainder is reconstructed from the germline J gene. The gene calls are TRBV19 and TRBJ2-3; 11 positions agree with TRBD2. Unmatched junction bases numbered 12, after V lost 4 bases and J lost 3 bases. This CDR3 region has 18 residues. CDR1 is LNHDA, CDR2 SQIVND, per germline (reference sequence). The sequenced CDR3 bases are TGTGCCAGTAGTAAGCTAGCGGGGGGCCGGAAACGAACAGATACG. It specifies CASSKLAGGRKRTDT. The full CDR3 reads CASSKLAGGRKRTDTQYF.